Below, one TCR beta chain is given with its context. Profiled with immunoSEQ multiplex PCR; TCRdb holds only in-frame clones, not every one. The sample lists around 52,000 clones, around 96% occurring once. This record belongs to a study of T cells after somatic rescue of genetic block. Per germline, CDR1 MDHEN and CDR2 SYDVKM. V lost 5 bases to trimming and J lost 3 bases; unmatched junction nucleotides: 7. The CDR3 has 14 amino acids. The TCR was taken from a child younger than two. The chain employs TRBV28 and TRBJ2-7; 7 nucleotides align to TRBD1. The sample taken for sequencing was peripheral blood mononuclear cells (PBMCs). In DNA, the CDR3 is TGTGCCAGCAGTCCATTCGGGGACAGCTACGAGCAGTACTTC. Protein sequence: CASSPFGDSYEQYF.